This T cell receptor (beta chain) stems from a study of blood T cell repertoires in COVID-19. The overall study: Some COVID-19 samples were acute and others convalescent; all came from the United States, Italy and Spain. From T cells, B-cell-depleted T cells, or PBMCs came the material, which was cDNA or gDNA.

V gave up 5 bases and J gave up 4 bases; unmatched junction bases: 9. The CDR3 is 16 residues long. The germline V gene encodes CDR1 MDHEN and CDR2 SYDVKM. In the source study's methods: It was from reference gene primer amplification that nucleated cell counts were estimated. The protocol was immunoSEQ multiplex PCR, while the TCRdb copy is restricted to in-frame clones and leaves out a portion. V and J calls and clone size are as listed in that table; D and trimming were resolved from the DNA. The repertoire has about 170,000 clones, around 82% of them found once; the top ten carry approximately 7%. Seattle's enrolled individuals joined amid active infection and were then monitored longitudinally.

The chain employs TRBV28 and TRBJ1-5, with TRBD1 identical over 9 bases. The TCR originated in a man older than 75 with COVID-19, enrolled during active disease. Sequencing was performed on peripheral blood. CDR3 coding DNA: TGTGCCAGCAGTCCTCGGGACAGGGTGAGGAATCAGCCCCAGCATTTT. It yields the protein CASSPRDRVRNQPQHF.